The clone carrying this T cell receptor beta chain was detected only a few times. The data are from a study of identical twins. TCRdb analysed the 5' RACE reads with MiXCR anew, one entry per CDR3 protein. This table holds some 560,000 distinct CDR3 sequences, over 8.5% found once. The CDR3 sequence is 16 residues long. Looked up from germline, CDR1 is KGHSH and CDR2 is LQKENI. The trim removed 0 bases at V and 3 bases at J, leaving 4 bases unmatched. The same specimen was also included in a second study, on yellow fever vaccine responses in identical twins.

Sequenced sample: PBMCs. The rearrangement joins TRBV18 to TRBJ2-1; 8 bases align to TRBD2. The receptor was derived from a woman between 18 and 29 years old in good health. The CDR3 nucleotides read TGTGCCAGCTCACCACCGGCGGGGGGAGTCTACAATGAGCAGTTCTTC. It is translated as CASSPPAGGVYNEQFF.